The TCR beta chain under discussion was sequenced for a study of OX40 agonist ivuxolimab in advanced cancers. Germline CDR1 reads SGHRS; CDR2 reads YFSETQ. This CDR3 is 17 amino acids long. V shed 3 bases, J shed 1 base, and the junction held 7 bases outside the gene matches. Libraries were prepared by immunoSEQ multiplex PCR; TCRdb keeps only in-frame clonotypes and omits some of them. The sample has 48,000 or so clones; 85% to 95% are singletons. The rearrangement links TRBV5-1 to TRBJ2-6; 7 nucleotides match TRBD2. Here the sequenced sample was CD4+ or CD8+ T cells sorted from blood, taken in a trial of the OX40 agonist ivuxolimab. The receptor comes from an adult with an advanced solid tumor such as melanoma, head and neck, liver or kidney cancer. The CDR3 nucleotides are TGCGCCAGCAGCTCGGGAGGAGGACTGTCTGGGGCCAACGTCCTGACTTTC. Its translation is CASSSGGGLSGANVLTF.